A single T cell receptor (beta chain) is shown here with its context. Its antigen remains undetermined. No much larger clone exists at a distance of one base, and base qualities are not known. The intended sense of this specimen's time point label: baseline before first vaccination. The vaccinee samples were drawn from two UK trials, COV001 and COV002, one of which was a single-blind randomized controlled phase 2/3 trial testing AZD1222 (ChAdOx1 nCoV-19) in healthy adults. For TCRbeta chain sequencing, PBMC samples from trial participants were taken at day 0 and at day 28 after the second dose. The CDR3 regions of human TCRbeta chains were analyzed by immunosequencing. As for how the authors treated the data: TCRs in the repertoires were matched against a reference library of SARS-CoV-2-specific TCRs that had been generated with the MIRA antigen-specificity platform. Breadth was defined as the fraction of unique TCRs that were SARS-CoV-2-associated, and depth was defined as the fraction of total T cells that were SARS-CoV-2-associated. Each spike-specific TCR was assigned to its reactive spike region and to a CD4 or CD8 class using the MIRA data. Log10-transformed breadth and depth values were compared by one-way ANOVA with Sidak's multiple comparisons tests. Drawn from immuneACCESS, this table holds only the in-frame rearrangements with V and J called that TCRdb kept. Clones are partly lost; checked studies trace under half to an unresolved V gene and leave the rest unexplained. V, J and clone size reflect that table, while D and trimming were determined from the DNA. The sample table records about 100,000 clones; over 75% of these occur just once. Around 9.4% of the sample is in the top ten clones.

The entry originates in a study of T cell responses to AZD1222 COVID-19 vaccine (dated by TCRdb to the early 2020s). Study-level background: Because spike-specific TCR depth and breadth did not differ between the two schedules, AZD1222 recipients who got a second dose at roughly 4 weeks were pooled with those who got a second dose at roughly 12 weeks. A total of just over 230 trial participants underwent TCR sequencing, of whom about 210 had received two doses of AZD1222 and approximately 25 had received two doses of the MenACWY control vaccine. Trial participants were enrolled into age subgroups of 18-55, 56-69 and 70-plus years, which contained about 150, 27 and 61 TCR-sequenced participants, respectively.

The full study reports these points: Conclusions about previously exposed vaccinees are limited, since just 6 or 7 AZD1222 recipients were seropositive for SARS-CoV-2 at baseline. After two AZD1222 doses, spike-specific TCR breadth and depth were significantly higher than at day 0 and than in MenACWY recipients. No day 14 peak-response samples were available, so repertoires were characterized only after the peak T cell response. Vaccine-associated CD4 TCRs spanned the whole spike protein, with dominant responses in regions 160-218 and 743-854. The 56-69-year group was small, and its depth increase did not reach significance, likely because of low power. Epitopes outside the regions mutated in the B.1.351 and B.1.1.7 variants were reportedly recognized by nearly half of the unique spike-specific TCRs. Participants were mostly white British and included more females than males, and it was suggested by the authors that clonal diversity may have been underestimated.

Its CDR3 holds 18 amino acids, cysteine through phenylalanine. The CDR3 DNA has 54 bases and is translated from base 1. Reading the germline V gene (reference sequence) gives CDR1 SGHKS and CDR2 YYEKEE. V drops 0 bases and J drops 1 base, leaving 20 bases in between. This TCR came from an adult in good health. Sequenced here: peripheral blood, sampled on day 0 of AZD1222 vaccination. This sequence uses TRBV5-5 and TRBJ2-7, and possibly TRBD2, on 6 matching bases. The CDR3 has the sequence CASSLVGNRGTVSYEQYF. At the DNA level, the sequence is TGTGCCAGCAGCTTGGTTGGTAACCGGGGGACGGTGTCCTACGAGCAGTACTTC. With the portions outside the CDR3 filled from the reference TRBV5-5 and TRBJ2-7 genes, the complete variable region becomes DAGVTQSPTHLIKTRGQQVTLRCSPISGHKSVSWYQQVLGQGPQFIFQYYEKEERGRGNFPDRFSARQFPNYSSELNVNALLLGDSALYLCASSLVGNRGTVSYEQYFGPGTRLTVT.